The next 25 T cell receptor beta chains were all read from a single sample in a study of OX40 agonist ivuxolimab in advanced cancers. Method: immunoSEQ multiplex PCR; TCRdb's copy keeps in-frame clones and lacks some. The repertoire holds tens of thousands of clones, with 65% to 90% as singletons. This specimen consisted of CD4+ or CD8+ T cells sorted from blood, obtained in a trial of the OX40 agonist ivuxolimab. The receptors come from an adult with an advanced solid tumor such as melanoma, head and neck, liver or kidney cancer.

The gene calls are TRBV4-1 and TRBJ2-5; tentatively, D is TRBD1 or TRBD2 (5 bases each). The CDR3 loop spans 14 amino acids. V was trimmed by 0 bases and J by 5 bases, leaving 10 bases between them. Germline V gene lookup returns CDR1 MGHRA and CDR2 YSYEKL. The CDR3 sequence: CASSQEVGTETQYF. Written as DNA, the CDR3 is TGCGCCAGCAGCCAAGAGGTAGGGACGGAGACCCAGTACTTC.

The rearrangement joins TRBV25-1 to TRBJ1-6; 11 bases map to TRBD1. The CDR3 has 16 residues. Per the germline V gene, CDR1 is MGHDK and CDR2 is SYGVNS. J was trimmed by 7 bases and V by 3 bases; bases with no gene match: 5. CDR3 residues: CASSDPRTGGNSPLHF. The CDR3 nucleotides read TGTGCCAGCAGTGATCCCCGGACAGGGGGCAATTCACCCCTCCACTTT.

This clone was picked up one time. This chain's CDR3 is CASSQPGVNTEAFF. As DNA, the CDR3 is TGTGCCAGCAGCCAGCCAGGGGTGAACACTGAAGCTTTCTTT. V usage is TRBV4-2 and J usage is TRBJ1-1, with TRBD1 as a possible D gene (6 bases). Germline V gives CDR1 LGHNA, CDR2 YNFKEQ. The V and J ends lost 3 bases and 0 bases respectively, with 8 bases between them. The CDR3 runs to 14 residues.

The J gene is TRBJ2-7, the V gene TRBV4-3; the match to TRBD2 covers 10 bases. Germline V gene lookup returns CDR1 LGHNA and CDR2 YSLEER. Unmatched junction bases numbered 3, after V lost 1 base and J lost 3 bases. This CDR3 spans 15 amino acids. The DNA for the CDR3 is TGCGCCAGCAGCCAAGTGTCTAGCGGGAGCTACGAGCAGTACTTC. The encoded protein is CASSQVSSGSYEQYF.

The chain is built from TRBV15 and TRBJ1-5; D might be TRBD1 (5 bases). CDR1 LNHNV and CDR2 YYDKDF come from the germline V gene (reference sequence). Trimming pared 1 base from V and 2 bases from J, leaving 6 bases between. CDR3 size: 14 residues. DNA of the CDR3: TGTGCCACCAGCAGAGTAGGGGGCAATCAGCCCCAGCATTTT. It specifies CATSRVGGNQPQHF.

This clone was found once. J is TRBJ2-1 and V is TRBV7-3; 11 nucleotides match TRBD2. The germline CDR1 and CDR2 sequences are SGHTA and FQGTGA. V gave up 4 bases and J gave up 7 bases; unmatched junction bases: 6. The CDR3 totals 15 residues. CDR3 sequence (DNA): TGTGCCAGCAGCTCTCATCTAGCGGGGGGTAATGAGCAGTTCTTC. It is translated as CASSSHLAGGNEQFF.

The rearrangement joins TRBV30 to TRBJ1-1; D is possibly TRBD1 (6 bases). The CDR3 is 13 amino acids. The V gene lost 6 bases and the J gene lost 4 bases, with 15 bases spanning the gap. Per the germline V gene, CDR1 is GTSNPN and CDR2 is SVGIG (reference sequence). This chain's CDR3 is CACNREMSTEAFF. The CDR3 coding sequence is TGTGCCTGTAACAGGGAAATGTCCACTGAAGCTTTCTTT.

This chain connects TRBV14 to TRBJ2-7; D possibly corresponds to TRBD1 (6 bases). Germline lookup yields CDR1 SGHDN and CDR2 FVKESK. This CDR3 spans 14 amino acids. The ends were cut back, 4 bases at V and 2 bases at J, with 12 bases in the middle. The CDR3 protein is CASSPQGRPYEQYF. The DNA for the CDR3 is TGTGCCAGCAGCCCCCAGGGGCGCCCCTACGAGCAGTACTTC.

The rearrangement uses TRBV14 and TRBJ1-5, with D maybe TRBD1 (6 bases). Between the trimmed V and J ends, which lost 1 base and 9 bases, there was a span of 13 bases. CDR3 length equals 14 residues. The V gene's germline CDR1 is SGHDN and CDR2 FVKESK. This CDR3 is CASSQGVGGSPQHF. The CDR3 bases are TGTGCCAGCAGCCAAGGCGTAGGGGGATCGCCCCAGCATTTT.

V is TRBV15 and J is TRBJ2-1; D tentatively fits TRBD1 or TRBD2 (5 bases each). This CDR3 is built from 15 residues. Trimming shortened V by 0 bases and J by 2 bases, and 8 bases separated the two germline ends. Germline-derived CDR1 and CDR2 are LNHNV and YYDKDF (reference sequence). The CDR3 protein is CATSRDREPYNEQFF. The CDR3 DNA is TGTGCCACCAGCAGAGACAGGGAGCCCTACAATGAGCAGTTCTTC.

This clone was counted once. The chain has TRBV9 and TRBJ2-6, with a possible D match to TRBD1 (5 bases). V was trimmed by 4 bases and J by 0 bases, leaving 8 bases between them. Germline-derived CDR1 and CDR2 are SGDLS and YYNGEE. The CDR3 is 15 residues long. The CDR3 region is CASSLDTSGANVLTF. The CDR3 bases are TGTGCCAGCAGCTTGGACACCTCTGGGGCCAACGTCCTGACTTTC.

The V call is TRBV19, the J call TRBJ1-5; D unresolved. The germline V gene encodes CDR1 LNHDA and CDR2 SQIVND (reference sequence). This CDR3 has 13 amino acids. With 4 bases removed from V and 2 bases from J, the gap between germline ends came to 6 bases. The CDR3 bases are TGTGCCAGTAGTAACGAAGGCAATCAGCCCCAGCATTTT. Translated, it gives CASSNEGNQPQHF.

V is TRBV19 and J is TRBJ2-2, with TRBD1 matching over 7 bases. This CDR3 contains 16 residues. Trimming cost V 0 bases and J 5 bases; bases outside gene matches: 6. The germline CDR1 and CDR2 sequences are LNHDA and SQIVND (reference sequence). The chain's CDR3 is CASSIDMGQTTGELFF. In nucleotides, the CDR3 is TGTGCCAGTAGTATAGATATGGGACAGACAACCGGGGAGCTGTTTTTT.

The chain recombines TRBV6-5 with TRBJ2-1; possibly TRBD2 for D (6 bases). CDR1 is MNHEY and CDR2 is SVGAGI in the germline V gene. This CDR3 is 13 amino acids long. V dropped 2 bases and J dropped 5 bases, with 7 bases sitting between them. The CDR3 sequence is CASSYGGDNEQFF. The CDR3 DNA follows: TGTGCCAGCAGTTACGGAGGGGACAATGAGCAGTTCTTC.

The chain uses TRBV7-9 and TRBJ1-1; no reliable D call. The germline V gene has CDR1 SEHNR and CDR2 FQNEAQ (reference sequence). The CDR3 extends over 15 amino acids. V shed 2 bases and J shed 1 base, with 11 bases lying between them. The CDR3 sequence: CASSLPPGGNTEAFF. CDR3 nucleotides: TGTGCCAGCAGCTTACCCCCGGGTGGGAACACTGAAGCTTTCTTT.

The genes are TRBV9 and TRBJ2-2; a weak D match, TRBD1 (5 bases). The CDR3 is 16 residues long. V lost 4 bases and J lost 2, with 15 bases in between. The germline CDR1 and CDR2 sequences are SGDLS and YYNGEE. The DNA for the CDR3 is TGTGCCAGCAGCCTAGGGGCCCGGTTAAACACCGGGGAGCTGTTTTTT. The encoded protein is CASSLGARLNTGELFF.

The chain is built from TRBV9 and TRBJ2-2; 10 bases map to TRBD2. Germline V gives CDR1 SGDLS, CDR2 YYNGEE. The CDR3 spans 16 residues. Trimming took 1 base from V and 3 from J; bases not matched to a gene: 3. CDR3 amino acids: CASSVRLAGDTGELFF. The CDR3 DNA reads as TGTGCCAGCAGCGTACGGCTAGCGGGGGACACCGGGGAGCTGTTTTTT.

Of note for this clone: The germline gene is not matched at one end of the junction; a read error may be the cause. V usage is TRBV7-7 and J usage is TRBJ2-5; no firm D call. The CDR3 is 16 residues long. Germline V gene sequence: CDR1 SSHAT, CDR2 FNYEAQ (reference sequence). The CDR3: CASSLGQVLWAETQYF. In DNA, the CDR3 is TGTGCTAGCAGCTTAGGGCAGGTATTATGGGCAGAGACCCAGTACTTC.

The chain recombines TRBV11-3 with TRBJ1-5, with D maybe TRBD1 (6 bases). The CDR3 has 15 residues. Trimming removed 10 bases at V and 0 bases at J, with 16 bases between. Germline CDR1 and CDR2: SGHNT and YENEEA. The CDR3 spells CAKRTGPLSNQPQHF. The CDR3 DNA sequence: TGTGCCAAGCGTACAGGGCCCCTTAGCAATCAGCCCCAGCATTTT. The full variable domain, in which reference TRBV11-3 and TRBJ1-5 provide the parts outside the CDR3, is EAGVVQSPRYKIIEKKQPVAFWCNPISGHNTLYWYLQNLGQGPELLIRYENEEAVDDSQLPKDRFSAERLKGVDSTLKIQPAELGDSAVYLCAKRTGPLSNQPQHFGDGTRLSIL.

The chain combines TRBV10-1 with TRBJ2-5; 8 bases map to TRBD1. The end of the DNA is better explained by TRBJ2-7, so the J call may be wrong. The germline V gene encodes CDR1 WNHNN and CDR2 SYGVQD (reference sequence). This CDR3 is 13 amino acids long. The CDR3 nucleotides read TGCGCCAGCAGTATGGGACAGGACTACGAGCAGTACTTC. It is translated as CASSMGQDYEQYF.

The chain joins TRBV9 to TRBJ1-3; D uncertain. The germline V gene has CDR1 SGDLS and CDR2 YYNGEE. The V gene lost 4 bases and the J gene lost 0 bases, with 11 bases spanning the gap. The CDR3 spans 15 residues. The CDR3 loop reads CASSSLFGSGNTIYF. CDR3 DNA sequence: TGTGCCAGCAGCTCTCTCTTTGGCTCTGGAAACACCATATATTTT.

The V and J genes are TRBV12-5 and TRBJ1-1, with D tentatively TRBD1 (5 bases). V was cut by 4 bases and J by 5 bases, with 11 bases left in between. The CDR3 is 13 amino acids. Germline V gives CDR1 LGHNT, CDR2 FRNRAP. CDR3 protein: CASGWAGGTEAFF. The DNA of the CDR3 is TGTGCTAGTGGTTGGGCGGGGGGAACTGAAGCTTTCTTT.

This rearrangement joins TRBV27 to TRBJ1-5; D is ambiguous. Germline CDR1 MNHEY, CDR2 SMNVEV (reference sequence). The ends were cut back, 7 bases at V and 1 base at J, with 8 bases in the middle. This CDR3 region has 13 residues. In DNA, the CDR3 is TGTGCCAGCACCGAAGGAAGCAATCAGCCCCAGCATTTT. Residues: CASTEGSNQPQHF.

The V gene is TRBV28, the J gene TRBJ1-4; a weak D match, TRBD1 (5 bases). Germline values: CDR1 MDHEN, CDR2 SYDVKM. Trimming left V 6 bases short and J 0 bases short, with 26 bases between. The CDR3 is made up of 20 amino acids. CDR3 region: CASRGPTGLLDETTNEKLFF. The CDR3, as DNA: TGTGCCAGCAGAGGACCCACGGGACTCCTGGACGAAACAACTAATGAAAAACTGTTTTTT.

The J gene is TRBJ1-2, the V gene TRBV28; a weak D match, TRBD1 (5 bases). V dropped 2 bases and J dropped 3 bases, with 16 bases sitting between them. Germline V gene data show CDR1 as MDHEN and CDR2 as SYDVKM. The CDR3 contains 16 residues. The CDR3 here is CASSLLRYRNDYGYTF. CDR3 sequence (DNA): TGTGCCAGCAGTTTACTAAGGTACAGGAACGACTATGGCTACACCTTC.